These 13 T cell receptor beta chains were sequenced from one sample in a study of response to subunit inactivated influenza vaccine. TCRdb independently ran MiXCR on the RT-PCR reads; one entry per CDR3 protein. Here the sample spans roughly 780,000 distinct CDR3 sequences, 18% being singletons. This specimen consisted of PBMCs from blood, obtained 5 days after vaccination. Receptor source: a man aged 50 to 59 who received an inactivated influenza vaccine.

This clonotype was seen at least ten times. This chain's CDR3 is CASSGQGAMETQYF. In DNA form, the CDR3 reads TGCGCCAGCAGCGGACAAGGAGCGATGGAGACCCAGTACTTC. This chain links TRBV5-1 with TRBJ2-5; tentative D call: TRBD1 (5 bases). The CDR3 length is 14 residues. Trimming shortened V by 4 bases and J by 5 bases, and 15 bases separated the two germline ends. CDR1 and CDR2 from the germline V gene are SGHRS and YFSETQ. The full variable domain, in which reference TRBV5-1 and TRBJ2-5 provide the parts outside the CDR3, is KAGVTQTPRYLIKTRGQQVTLSCSPISGHRSVSWYQQTPGQGLQFLFEYFSETQRNKGNFPGRFSGRQFSNSRSEMNVSTLELGDSALYLCASSGQGAMETQYFGPGTRLLVL.

The chain links TRBV7-9 to TRBJ2-3; D unclear. CDR1 is SEHNR, CDR2 FQNEAQ, per germline (reference sequence). The ends were cut back, 5 bases at V and 0 bases at J, with 12 bases in the middle. CDR3 size: 15 residues. DNA of the CDR3: TGTGCCAGCAGCCGTCTCAGTACTAGCACAGATACGCAGTATTTT. Translating it yields CASSRLSTSTDTQYF.

V and J are TRBV6-2 or TRBV6-3 and TRBJ2-2, with TRBD2 matching 8 bases. The CDR3 has 19 amino acids. Trimming at V came to 0 bases and at J to 3 bases, leaving 12 bases not matched to a gene. Looked up from germline, CDR1 is MNHEY and CDR2 is SVGEGT. This chain's CDR3 is CASSYSRASGLMYTGELFF. CDR3 DNA: TGTGCCAGCAGTTACTCGAGGGCTAGCGGGCTGATGTACACCGGGGAGCTGTTTTTT.

This clonotype was observed many times. The V call is TRBV29-1, the J call TRBJ1-1; weak D call: TRBD1 (6 bases). In germline, CDR1 is SQVTM, CDR2 ANQGSEA. This CDR3 contains 16 residues. V was cut by 4 bases and J by 2 bases, with 20 bases left in between. For the CDR3, the DNA is TGCAGCGTTGCCGAAACGACAGGCCAGTTTAACACTGAAGCTTTCTTT. This gives the protein CSVAETTGQFNTEAFF.

This clonotype was counted between two and nine times. The chain combines TRBV29-1 with TRBJ2-3; perhaps TRBD1 as D (5 bases). The CDR3 is 13 amino acids. From germline, CDR1 is SQVTM and CDR2 ANQGSEA. Trimming took 7 bases from V and 1 from J, leaving 12 bases between them. The DNA for the CDR3 is TGCAGCGCCCTTGGGGCAGGCACAGATACGCAGTATTTT. Its translation: CSALGAGTDTQYF.

This clonotype was observed a few times. The chain has TRBV7-2 and TRBJ2-1; D unclear. This CDR3 has 17 residues. CDR1 and CDR2 (germline): SGHTA, FQGNSA. Trimming left V 0 bases short and J 0 bases short, with 12 bases between. The CDR3 reads CASSLAYHLSSYNEQFF. Written as DNA, the CDR3 is TGTGCCAGCAGCTTAGCTTATCATCTAAGCTCCTACAATGAGCAGTTCTTC.

This clonotype was seen a few times. Written as DNA, the CDR3 is TGCAGCGTTGAAGGCCGGGATAGAGGCGACTATGGCTACACCTTC. Amino acids: CSVEGRDRGDYGYTF. The chain has TRBV29-1 and TRBJ1-2; D not resolved. The germline CDR1 and CDR2 sequences are SQVTM and ANQGSEA. With 1 base removed from V and 3 bases from J, the gap between germline ends came to 15 bases. The CDR3 spans 15 residues.

This rearrangement joins TRBV28 to TRBJ2-1; D might be TRBD1 or TRBD2, each matching 6 bases. Deletions cut 2 bases from V and 6 bases from J, with 11 bases between. Germline V gene data show CDR1 as MDHEN and CDR2 as SYDVKM. CDR3 length equals 14 residues. CDR3 bases: TGTGCCAGCAGTTTAAGAGGGGGGATCAATGAGCAGTTCTTC. Translated, it gives CASSLRGGINEQFF.

This clonotype has at least ten counts. The chain uses TRBV28 and TRBJ2-7; 7 bases align to TRBD1. The junction had 4 bases not matched to a gene; V was cut back by 5 bases and J by 0 bases. The CDR3 covers 14 residues. Germline CDR1 is MDHEN and CDR2 is SYDVKM. The CDR3 sequence: CASSNRDSSYEQYF. CDR3 sequence (DNA): TGTGCCAGCAGTAACCGGGACAGCTCCTACGAGCAGTACTTC.

The chain combines TRBV3-1 with TRBJ2-5; possibly TRBD1 or TRBD2 for D (5 bases each). Trimming cost V 0 bases and J 4 bases, with 12 bases left between them. This CDR3 is built from 15 residues. CDR1 LGHDT and CDR2 YNNKEL come from the germline V gene (reference sequence). This CDR3 is CASSQEEGRRETQYF. CDR3 sequence (DNA): TGTGCCAGCAGCCAAGAAGAGGGGCGTCGAGAGACCCAGTACTTC.

This clonotype was found many times. This chain connects TRBV7-2 to TRBJ2-1; TRBD2 matches at 12 bases. In germline, CDR1 is SGHTA, CDR2 FQGNSA. J was trimmed by 8 bases and V by 7 bases; bases with no gene match: 6. This CDR3 has 14 residues. The CDR3 reads CASTTSGGGYEQFF. The CDR3, as DNA: TGTGCCAGCACGACTAGCGGGGGAGGGTATGAGCAGTTCTTC.

This clonotype occurred many times. J is TRBJ2-7 and V is TRBV12-3 or TRBV12-4, with 7 bases that match TRBD1. This CDR3 region has 12 residues. V was clipped by 5 bases and J by 4 bases; unmatched bases: 2. CDR3 DNA: TGTGCCAGCAGTCGGGACAGATACGAGCAGTACTTC. Translation gives CASSRDRYEQYF.

The chain employs TRBV6-6 and TRBJ1-5; no definite D call. Trimming took off 4 bases at V and 6 bases at J, with 10 bases between the two ends. The V gene's germline CDR1 is MNHNY and CDR2 SVGAGI (reference sequence). CDR3 length: 13 amino acids. CDR3 DNA sequence: TGTGCCAGCAGTTGGGGAAGCGGTCAGCCCCAGCATTTT. Translation: CASSWGSGQPQHF.